The 8 T cell receptor beta chains given below trace back to one sample, sequenced in a study of T cell repertoires in cytomegalovirus infection. TCRdb reprocessed the reads via MiXCR and lists one record per CDR3 protein. The data hold around 740,000 distinct CDR3 sequences, with 35% to 40% observed a single time. The specimen was PBMCs. The origin of the receptors is a human donor in good health (CMV status not recorded). Some clones in this sample may be carry-over from other donors' samples.

The V and J genes are TRBV27 and TRBJ1-2; 8 nucleotides line up with TRBD1. This CDR3 contains 15 residues. CDR1 and CDR2 (germline): MNHEY, SMNVEV (reference sequence). V trimming: 5 bases; J trimming: 4 bases; junction bases outside the gene matches: 9. CDR3 sequence: CASSAPGQGSYGYTF. The DNA of the CDR3 is TGTGCCAGCAGTGCCCCCGGACAGGGTTCCTATGGCTACACCTTC.

The chain couples TRBV6-2 or TRBV6-3 to TRBJ1-3, with unresolved D. V shed 2 bases and J shed 2 bases, with 7 bases lying between them. The CDR3 runs to 14 residues. Germline V gene sequence: CDR1 MNHEY, CDR2 SVGEGT. CDR3: CASSYGGPGNTIYF. In DNA form, the CDR3 reads TGTGCCAGCAGTTACGGCGGCCCTGGAAACACCATATATTTT.

Notes on this clonotype: Being one base from a much bigger clone, this may be a read error. Because the CDR3 is missing its conserved closing phenylalanine or tryptophan, this is likely a read error. The chain uses TRBV6-8 and TRBJ2-7; 10 bases are shared with TRBD1. The CDR3 length is 14 residues. V was clipped by 5 bases and J by 2 bases; unmatched bases: 3. CDR1 and CDR2 (germline): MNHGY, SAAAGT. The CDR3 nucleotides are TGTGCCAGCAGTAGGGGACAGGGGACCTACGAGCAGTACTGC. Protein sequence: CASSRGQGTYEQYC.

This clonotype was counted a few times. This chain joins TRBV27 and TRBJ1-1; 11 bases fit TRBD1. The ends lost 3 bases at V and 5 bases at J; junction bases unmatched: 11. The CDR3 is 17 residues long. Germline V CDR1 and CDR2: MNHEY, SMNVEV (reference sequence). CDR3 residues: CASSFYGGTGGKTEAFF. CDR3 nucleotide sequence: TGTGCCAGCAGTTTTTATGGCGGGACAGGGGGAAAGACTGAAGCTTTCTTT.

This clonotype was counted between two and nine times. The rearrangement uses TRBV7-8 and TRBJ1-4; D is possibly TRBD1 (5 bases). CDR3 length equals 15 residues. In germline, CDR1 is SGHVS, CDR2 FQNEAQ. V lost 4 bases and J lost 5, with 14 bases in between. CDR3 sequence: CASSSRDSLNEKLFF. The DNA for the CDR3 is TGTGCCAGCAGCTCCCGGGACTCTTTAAATGAAAAACTGTTTTTT. Together with reference TRBV7-8 and TRBJ1-4, the CDR3 gives the full variable domain: GAGVSQSPRYKVAKRGQDVALRCDPISGHVSLFWYQQALGQGPEFLTYFQNEAQLDKSGLPSDRFFAERPEGSVSTLKIQRTQQEDSAVYLCASSSRDSLNEKLFFGSGTQLSVL.

This clonotype appeared a few times. V gene TRBV4-2 combines with J gene TRBJ1-2; TRBD1 aligns across 8 bases. The CDR3 has 16 residues. V shed 0 bases, J shed 2 bases, and the junction held 5 bases outside the gene matches. The germline gives CDR1 LGHNA, CDR2 YNFKEQ. CDR3 nucleotides: TGTGCCAGCAGCCAAGAGGACAGGGATTACAACTATGGCTACACCTTC. Translating it yields CASSQEDRDYNYGYTF.

The V gene is TRBV9, the J gene TRBJ1-3; tentative D call: TRBD1 (5 bases). CDR1 and CDR2 (germline): SGDLS, YYNGEE. This CDR3 is built from 14 residues. Trimming took 0 bases from V and 3 from J, leaving 7 bases between them. The CDR3 DNA follows: TGTGCCAGCAGCGTAGATCAGGGTGGAAACACCATATATTTT. This gives the protein CASSVDQGGNTIYF.

J is TRBJ2-3 and V is TRBV27, with D perhaps TRBD1 (6 bases). Germline CDR1 and CDR2: MNHEY and SMNVEV (reference sequence). The CDR3 is made up of 15 amino acids. The V end lost 4 bases, the J end lost 0 bases, and 11 bases lay between the germline ends. CDR3 in amino acids: CASSSRGRSTDTQYF. CDR3 in DNA: TGTGCCAGCAGTTCCAGGGGCAGGAGCACAGATACGCAGTATTTT.